This T cell receptor (beta chain) stems from a study of cytomegalovirus exposure and HLA in healthy donors (dated by TCRdb to about 2017). As for the study more broadly: The 650 to 800 repertoires of the first cohort and the roughly 110 validation repertoires were produced on the same platform, according to a later analysis. The aim of the study was to test whether cataloging public T cell receptors could identify signatures of past pathogen exposure. Besides the first cohort of roughly 640 subjects, a separate validation cohort made up of 120 different subjects was used. High-throughput TCR immunosequencing, statistical association of individual TCRs with disease status, and machine learning were combined to predict cytomegalovirus infection status.

The donors were included in the validation cohort of some 110 subjects, a group kept apart from the roughly 610-subject first cohort. Libraries were prepared through the immunoSEQ multiplex PCR assay. The paper's processing steps were these. A statistical classification framework was built to diagnose cytomegalovirus status from the catalog of TCR beta chain sequences. TCRdb provides this immuneACCESS table in a form limited to in-frame rearrangements. Some clones are lacking; in checked studies, under half of them reflect an unresolved V gene, and why the rest are absent is not known. V and J calls and clone size are copied from that table; D and trimming were computed from the DNA. This sample is represented by some 140,000 clones; just under 90% of them were singletons. The ten largest clones take up about 6.4% of the sample. In regard to this clone: Its specific antigen is unknown. It has no much larger one-base neighbor in the sample; base qualities were not kept.

Broad study findings and their caveats: In vitro tests confirmed that a few of the cytomegalovirus-associated TCR beta chains recognize cytomegalovirus antigens. All 110 or so repertoires were used to score co-occurrence in the validation cohort in a later analysis, because that analysis had no HLA typing for the cohort. In a later analysis, TCRs clustered in the first cohort were found to also tend to co-occur in the approximately 120 validation repertoires, with 94% of cluster scores above 0. The classifier was reported to diagnose cytomegalovirus status with high specificity and sensitivity in both the original and validation cohorts. The study gave a list of 150 to 200 TCR beta chains associated with cytomegalovirus. Most TCR sequences were observed very rarely across donors, whereas some public TCRs were present in many individuals. According to the authors, the approach could potentially be generalized to other disease states and immunological phenotypes.

The source of this sequence is a woman aged 30 to 39 in good health and CMV-seropositive. Sequenced input: PBMCs.

The bases read TGCGCCAGCCTAAACAGGGGGCTCGAGCAGTACTTC. It specifies CASLNRGLEQYF. The V and J segments used are TRBV10-2 and TRBJ2-7; TRBD1 agrees with 9 junctional bases. CDR1 and CDR2 are drawn from the germline V gene: WSHSY, SAAADI. Including cysteine and phenylalanine, the CDR3 has 12 amino acids. Only the CDR3 part of the read is kept: 36 bases, read in frame from the first base. The germline V and J ends show losses of 8 bases and 6 bases respectively, and no gene match explains 5 bases of the junction.